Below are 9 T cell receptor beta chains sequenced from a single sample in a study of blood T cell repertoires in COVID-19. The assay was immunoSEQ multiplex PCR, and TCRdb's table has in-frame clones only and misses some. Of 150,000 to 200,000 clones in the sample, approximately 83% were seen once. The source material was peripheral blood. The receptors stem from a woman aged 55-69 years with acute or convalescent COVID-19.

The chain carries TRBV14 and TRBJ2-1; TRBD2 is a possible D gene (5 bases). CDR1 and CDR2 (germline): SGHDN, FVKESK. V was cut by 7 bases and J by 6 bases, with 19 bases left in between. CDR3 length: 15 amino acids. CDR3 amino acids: CASTKTHIEGNEQFF. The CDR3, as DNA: TGTGCCAGCACCAAAACCCATATTGAGGGCAATGAGCAGTTCTTC.

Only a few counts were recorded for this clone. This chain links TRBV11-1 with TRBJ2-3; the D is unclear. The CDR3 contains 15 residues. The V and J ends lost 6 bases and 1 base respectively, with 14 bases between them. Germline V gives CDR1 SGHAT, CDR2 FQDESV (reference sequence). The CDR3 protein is CASSPYTTRTDTQYF. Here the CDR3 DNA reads TGTGCCAGCAGTCCCTATACTACCCGCACAGATACGCAGTATTTT.

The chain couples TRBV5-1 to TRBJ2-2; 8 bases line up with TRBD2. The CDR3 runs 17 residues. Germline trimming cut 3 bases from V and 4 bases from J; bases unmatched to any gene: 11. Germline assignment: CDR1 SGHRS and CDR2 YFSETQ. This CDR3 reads CASSSGGGRPGTGELFF. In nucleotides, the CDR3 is TGCGCCAGCAGCTCGGGCGGGGGGCGCCCGGGCACCGGGGAGCTGTTTTTT.

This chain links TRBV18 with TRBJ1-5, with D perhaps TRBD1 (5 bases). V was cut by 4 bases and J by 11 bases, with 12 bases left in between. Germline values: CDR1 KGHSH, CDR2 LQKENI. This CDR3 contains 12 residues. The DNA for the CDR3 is TGTGCCAGCTCACAACAGGAGGGGACCCAGCATTTT. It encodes CASSQQEGTQHF.

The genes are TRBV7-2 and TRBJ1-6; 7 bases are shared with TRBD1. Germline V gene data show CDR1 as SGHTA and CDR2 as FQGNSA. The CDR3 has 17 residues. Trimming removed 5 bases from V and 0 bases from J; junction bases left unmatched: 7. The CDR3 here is CASSPQGVLSYNSPLHF. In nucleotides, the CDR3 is TGTGCCAGCAGCCCTCAGGGGGTCCTCTCCTATAATTCACCCCTCCACTTT.

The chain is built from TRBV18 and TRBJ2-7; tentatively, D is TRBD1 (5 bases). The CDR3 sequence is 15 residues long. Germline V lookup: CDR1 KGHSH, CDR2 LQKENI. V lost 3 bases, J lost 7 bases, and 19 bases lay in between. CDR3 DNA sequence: TGTGCCAGCTCACCCAGGGCACCCGACACTTGGGAGCAGTACTTC. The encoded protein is CASSPRAPDTWEQYF.

The CDR3 region is CASSLDGYGYTF. CDR3 nucleotide sequence: TGTGCCAGCAGCCTAGACGGGTATGGCTACACCTTC. This rearrangement joins TRBV7-8 to TRBJ1-2; D uncertain. Trimming left V 5 bases short and J 5 bases short, with 9 bases between. The V gene's germline CDR1 is SGHVS and CDR2 FQNEAQ. This CDR3 comprises 12 residues.

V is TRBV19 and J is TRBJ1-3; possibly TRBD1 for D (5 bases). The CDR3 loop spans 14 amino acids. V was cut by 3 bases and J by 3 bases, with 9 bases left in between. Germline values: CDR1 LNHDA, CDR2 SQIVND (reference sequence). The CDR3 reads CASSMGLDGNTIYF. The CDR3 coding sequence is TGTGCCAGTAGTATGGGGCTTGATGGAAACACCATATATTTT.

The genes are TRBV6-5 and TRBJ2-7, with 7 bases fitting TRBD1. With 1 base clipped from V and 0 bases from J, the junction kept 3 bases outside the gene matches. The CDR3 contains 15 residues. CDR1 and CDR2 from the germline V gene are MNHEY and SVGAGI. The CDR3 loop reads CASSYLGGPSYEQYF. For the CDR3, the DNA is TGTGCCAGCAGTTACTTAGGGGGCCCCTCCTACGAGCAGTACTTC.